This TCR beta chain was found in a study of T cells in Graves' hyperthyroidism and ophthalmopathy. Study-wide points: By a 13 V-J model, ophthalmopathy was set apart from stable hyperthyroidism.

This clonotype was found many times. Its antigen is unknown. The CDR3 has 17 amino acids. CDR1 and CDR2 from the germline V gene are LGHDT and YNNKEL (reference sequence). J lost 7 bases, V lost 1 base, and 10 bases had no gene match. RNA transcripts gave rise to amplified TCR beta CDR3 regions. First-round RT-PCR of the TCR CDR3 relied on the HTBI primer set. Via MiXCR, TCRdb re-called the multiplex PCR reads, giving one row per CDR3 protein. Of about 250,000 distinct CDR3 sequences listed, roughly 20% were seen once; the top ten hold around 64%. This receptor was taken from a young man with Graves' ophthalmopathy. V and J are TRBV3-1 and TRBJ2-3, with 11 bases that match TRBD2. Sequenced material: blood. DNA of the CDR3: TGTGCCAGCAGCCAAGGGCCACTAGCGGGAGTTCGGAATACGCAGTATTTT. Translating it yields CASSQGPLAGVRNTQYF.